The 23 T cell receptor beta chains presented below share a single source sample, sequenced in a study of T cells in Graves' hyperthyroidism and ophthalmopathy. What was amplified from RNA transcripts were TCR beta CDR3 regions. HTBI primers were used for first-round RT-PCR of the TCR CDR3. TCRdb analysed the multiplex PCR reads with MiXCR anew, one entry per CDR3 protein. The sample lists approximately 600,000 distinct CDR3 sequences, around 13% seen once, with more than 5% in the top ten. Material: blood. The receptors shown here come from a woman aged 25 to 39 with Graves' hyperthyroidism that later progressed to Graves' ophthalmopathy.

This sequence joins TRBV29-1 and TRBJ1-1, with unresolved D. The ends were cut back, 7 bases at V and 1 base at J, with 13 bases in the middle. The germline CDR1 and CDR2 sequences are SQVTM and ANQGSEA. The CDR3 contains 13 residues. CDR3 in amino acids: CSAFGRKNTEAFF. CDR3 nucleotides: TGCAGCGCCTTTGGACGGAAGAACACTGAAGCTTTCTTT.

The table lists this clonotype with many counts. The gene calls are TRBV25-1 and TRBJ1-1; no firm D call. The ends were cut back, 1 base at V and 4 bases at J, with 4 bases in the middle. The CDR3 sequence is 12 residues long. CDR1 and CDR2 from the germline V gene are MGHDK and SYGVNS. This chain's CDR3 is CASSELGTEAFF. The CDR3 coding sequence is TGTGCCAGCAGTGAATTGGGCACTGAAGCTTTCTTT. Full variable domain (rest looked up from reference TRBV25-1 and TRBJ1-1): EADIYQTPRYLVIGTGKKITLECSQTMGHDKMYWYQQDPGMELHLIHYSYGVNSTEKGDLSSESTVSRIRTEHFPLTLESARPSHTSQYLCASSELGTEAFFGQGTRLTVV.

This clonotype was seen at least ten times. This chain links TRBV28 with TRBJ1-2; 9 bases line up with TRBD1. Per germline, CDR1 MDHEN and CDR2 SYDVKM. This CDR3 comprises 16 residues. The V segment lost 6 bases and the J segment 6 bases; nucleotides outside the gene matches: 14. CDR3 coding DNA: TGTGCCAGCAGACAACGGACCTGGACAGGGGACGATGGCTACACCTTC. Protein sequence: CASRQRTWTGDDGYTF.

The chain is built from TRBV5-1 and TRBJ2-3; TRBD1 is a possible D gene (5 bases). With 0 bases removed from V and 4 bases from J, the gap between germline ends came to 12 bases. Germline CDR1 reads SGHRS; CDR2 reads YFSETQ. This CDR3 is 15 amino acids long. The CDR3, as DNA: TGCGCCAGCAGCTTGGCGGGCAGGGCAGCAGATACGCAGTATTTT. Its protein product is CASSLAGRAADTQYF.

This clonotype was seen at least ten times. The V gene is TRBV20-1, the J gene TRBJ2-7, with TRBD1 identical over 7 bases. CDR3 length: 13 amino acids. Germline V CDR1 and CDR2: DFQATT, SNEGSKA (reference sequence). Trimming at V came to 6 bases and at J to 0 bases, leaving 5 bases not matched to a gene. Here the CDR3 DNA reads TGCAGTGCGCTCGACAGGGTCTCCTACGAGCAGTACTTC. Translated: CSALDRVSYEQYF.

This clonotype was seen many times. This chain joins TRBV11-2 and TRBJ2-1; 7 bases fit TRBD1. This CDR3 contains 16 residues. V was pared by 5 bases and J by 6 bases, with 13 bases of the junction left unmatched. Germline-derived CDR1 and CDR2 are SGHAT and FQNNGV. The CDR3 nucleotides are TGTGCCAGCAGCATTTCAGGGGGTCTCTTTCCCAATGAGCAGTTCTTC. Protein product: CASSISGGLFPNEQFF.

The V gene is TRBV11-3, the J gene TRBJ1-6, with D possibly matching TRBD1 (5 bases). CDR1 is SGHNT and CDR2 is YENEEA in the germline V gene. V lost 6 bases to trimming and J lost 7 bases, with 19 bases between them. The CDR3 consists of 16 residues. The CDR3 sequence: CASSLGGATVNSPLHF. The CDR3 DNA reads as TGTGCCAGCAGTCTCGGGGGTGCCACCGTGAATTCACCCCTCCACTTT.

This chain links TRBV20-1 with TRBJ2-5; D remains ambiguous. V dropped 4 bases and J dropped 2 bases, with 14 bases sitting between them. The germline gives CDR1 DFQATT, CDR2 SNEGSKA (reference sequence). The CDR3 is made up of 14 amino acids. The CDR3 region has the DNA TGCAGTGCTAACCCACCTTTGGAACAAGAGACCCAGTACTTC. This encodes CSANPPLEQETQYF.

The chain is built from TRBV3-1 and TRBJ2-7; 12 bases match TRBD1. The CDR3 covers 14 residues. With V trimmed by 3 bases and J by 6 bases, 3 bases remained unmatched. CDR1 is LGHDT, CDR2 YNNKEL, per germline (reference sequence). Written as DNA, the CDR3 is TGTGCCAGCAGCCATGGGACAGGGGGCTCCGAGCAGTACTTC. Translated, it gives CASSHGTGGSEQYF.

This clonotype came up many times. CDR3 sequence: CASSDPGGGNQPQHF. The CDR3 region has the DNA TGTGCCAGCAGTGATCCAGGAGGAGGCAATCAGCCCCAGCATTTT. This rearrangement joins TRBV6-1 to TRBJ1-5; D is unclear. The CDR3 spans 15 residues. The germline V and J ends were trimmed by 3 bases and 2 bases, with 11 bases remaining between them. Per the germline V gene, CDR1 is MNHNS and CDR2 is SASEGT.

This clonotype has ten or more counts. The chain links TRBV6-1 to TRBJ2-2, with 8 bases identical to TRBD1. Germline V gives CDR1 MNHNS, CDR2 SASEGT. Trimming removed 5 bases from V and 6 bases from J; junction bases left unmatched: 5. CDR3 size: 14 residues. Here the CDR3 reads CASSSDREPGELFF. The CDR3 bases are TGTGCCAGCAGTTCGGACAGGGAGCCCGGGGAGCTGTTTTTT.

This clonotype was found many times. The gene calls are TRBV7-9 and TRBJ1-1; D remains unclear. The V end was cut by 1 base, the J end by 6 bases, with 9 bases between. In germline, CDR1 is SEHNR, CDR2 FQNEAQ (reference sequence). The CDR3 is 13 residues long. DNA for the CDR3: TGTGCCAGCAGCTTAGGCGGCTCGCCTGAAGCTTTCTTT. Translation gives CASSLGGSPEAFF.

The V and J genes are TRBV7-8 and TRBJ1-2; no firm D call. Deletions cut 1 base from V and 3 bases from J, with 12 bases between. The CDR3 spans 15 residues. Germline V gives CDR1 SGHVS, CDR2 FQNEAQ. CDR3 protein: CASSLGVEIYYGYTF. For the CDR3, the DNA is TGTGCCAGCAGCTTAGGGGTAGAGATATACTATGGCTACACCTTC.

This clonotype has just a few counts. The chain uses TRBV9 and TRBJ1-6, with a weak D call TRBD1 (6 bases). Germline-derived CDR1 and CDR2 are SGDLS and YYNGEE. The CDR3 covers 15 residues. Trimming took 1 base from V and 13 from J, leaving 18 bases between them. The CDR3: CASSVFQGSSSPLHF. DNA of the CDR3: TGTGCCAGCAGCGTATTTCAGGGGTCTTCTTCCCCCCTCCACTTT. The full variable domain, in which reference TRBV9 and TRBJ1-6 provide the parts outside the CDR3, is DSGVTQTPKHLITATGQRVTLRCSPRSGDLSVYWYQQSLDQGLQFLIQYYNGEERAKGNILERFSAQQFPDLHSELNLSSLELGDSALYFCASSVFQGSSSPLHFGNGTRLTVT.

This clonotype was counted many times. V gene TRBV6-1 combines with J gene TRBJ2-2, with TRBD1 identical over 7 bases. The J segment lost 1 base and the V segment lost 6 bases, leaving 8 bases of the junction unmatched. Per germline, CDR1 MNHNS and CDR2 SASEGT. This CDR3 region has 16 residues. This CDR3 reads CASSQPRQGNTGELFF. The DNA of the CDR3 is TGTGCCAGCAGCCAACCGAGACAGGGGAACACCGGGGAGCTGTTTTTT.

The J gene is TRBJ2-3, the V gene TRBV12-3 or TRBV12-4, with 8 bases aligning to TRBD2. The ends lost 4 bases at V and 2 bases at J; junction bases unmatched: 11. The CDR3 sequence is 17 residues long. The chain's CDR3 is CASSYSMAGGTTDTQYF. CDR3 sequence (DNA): TGTGCCAGCAGTTACTCGATGGCGGGAGGTACCACAGATACGCAGTATTTT.

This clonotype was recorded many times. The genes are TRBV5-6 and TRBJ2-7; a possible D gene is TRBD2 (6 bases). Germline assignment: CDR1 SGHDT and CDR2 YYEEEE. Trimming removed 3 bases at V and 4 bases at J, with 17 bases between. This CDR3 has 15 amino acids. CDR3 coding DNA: TGTGCCAGCAGCTCCTATGGAGGGGATCCTTACGAGCAGTACTTC. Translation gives CASSSYGGDPYEQYF.

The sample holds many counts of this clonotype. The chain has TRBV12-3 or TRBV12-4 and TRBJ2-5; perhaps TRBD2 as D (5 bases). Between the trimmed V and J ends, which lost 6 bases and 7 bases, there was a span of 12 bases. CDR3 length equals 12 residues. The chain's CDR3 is CASSLDLGTQYF. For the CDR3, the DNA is TGTGCCAGCAGCCTGGACTTGGGGACCCAGTACTTC.

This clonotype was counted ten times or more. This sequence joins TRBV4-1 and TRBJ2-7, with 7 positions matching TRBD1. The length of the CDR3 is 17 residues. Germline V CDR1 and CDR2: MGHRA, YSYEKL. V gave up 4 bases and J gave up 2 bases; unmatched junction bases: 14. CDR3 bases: TGCGCCAGCAGCCTAACGAAGGGACAGCAAACCACCTACGAGCAGTACTTC. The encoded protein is CASSLTKGQQTTYEQYF.

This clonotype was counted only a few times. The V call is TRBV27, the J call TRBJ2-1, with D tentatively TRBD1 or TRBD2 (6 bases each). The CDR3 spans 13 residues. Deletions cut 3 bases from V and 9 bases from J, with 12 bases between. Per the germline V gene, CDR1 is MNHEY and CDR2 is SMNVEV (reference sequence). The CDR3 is CASSFGGWTEQFF. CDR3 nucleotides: TGTGCCAGCAGTTTCGGGGGCTGGACTGAGCAGTTCTTC.

CDR3 sequence reads: CASSLPGTEGSDTQYF. CDR3 in DNA: TGTGCCAGCAGCTTACCTGGGACCGAGGGCTCAGATACGCAGTATTTT. The rearrangement links TRBV5-6 to TRBJ2-3, with D perhaps TRBD1 or TRBD2 (5 bases each). Germline-derived CDR1 and CDR2 are SGHDT and YYEEEE. V lost 2 bases to trimming and J lost 4 bases, with 17 bases between them. The CDR3 is 16 amino acids.

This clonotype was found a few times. The CDR3 is CASSQTQDGNQPQHF. CDR3 bases: TGTGCCAGCAGTCAGACCCAGGACGGCAATCAGCCCCAGCATTTT. This chain joins TRBV6-1 and TRBJ1-5; D is ambiguous. CDR3 length equals 15 residues. Germline-derived CDR1 and CDR2 are MNHNS and SASEGT. V lost 5 bases, J lost 2 bases, and 13 bases lay in between.

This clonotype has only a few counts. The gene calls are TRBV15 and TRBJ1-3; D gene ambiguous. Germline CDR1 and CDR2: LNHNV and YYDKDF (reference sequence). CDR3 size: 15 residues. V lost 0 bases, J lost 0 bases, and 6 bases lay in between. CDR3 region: CATSRDRSSGNTIYF. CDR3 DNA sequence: TGTGCCACCAGCAGAGACAGGAGCTCTGGAAACACCATATATTTT. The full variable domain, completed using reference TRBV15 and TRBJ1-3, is DAMVIQNPRYQVTQFGKPVTLSCSQTLNHNVMYWYQQKSSQAPKLLFHYYDKDFNNEADTPDNFQSRRPNTSFCFLDIRSPGLGDTAMYLCATSRDRSSGNTIYFGEGSWLTVV.